This T cell receptor beta chain is from a study of blood T cells in healthy people across ages. Donors ranged from 6 to 90 years old and were healthy Caucasians in Russia. Only a few counts were recorded for this clonotype. Germline CDR1 and CDR2: MNHEY and SMNVEV (reference sequence). The germline V and J ends were trimmed by 3 bases and 11 bases, with 22 bases remaining between them. This CDR3 is 15 amino acids long. With a J-beta primer mix and a sample-barcoded 5' primer, a second PCR ran 7 to 11 cycles. Tagging of each cDNA molecule was performed by a template-switch adaptor with 12 random nucleotides. No fewer than 3 million CDR3-containing paired-end reads came from each sample. From the 5' RACE reads, TCRdb called clonotypes with MiXCR, one entry per CDR3 protein. The sample consists of approximately 810,000 distinct CDR3 sequences, around 28% of them appearing once.

The V call is TRBV27, the J call TRBJ2-5; TRBD1 or TRBD2 may be the D gene (5 bases each). Sequenced sample: blood. This receptor was taken from a woman of 80 years or more in good health. DNA for the CDR3: TGTGCCAGCAGTTTCGTAAGCACCTCTGGGGGTGAGCAGTACTTC. Translated, it gives CASSFVSTSGGEQYF.